This TCR beta chain was identified in a study of low-dose radiotherapy and immunotherapy resistance in tumors. This clonotype occurred many times. Described time point: before trial treatment. Trimming removed 3 bases at V and 2 bases at J, with 10 bases between. This CDR3 is 14 amino acids long. Germline V gene data show CDR1 as MGHRA and CDR2 as YSYEKL. Priming of first-strand cDNA relied on TRAV- and TRBV-specific primers (covering alpha and beta chains). Using a constant-region primer together with a V-primer adapter, TCRs were subjected to approximately 20 PCR cycles of amplification. It was by in vitro transcription that isolated mRNA was amplified. TCRdb re-called the reads through MiXCR, storing one row per CDR3 protein. Of tens of thousands of distinct CDR3 sequences in the sample, about a third were seen once.

The clonotype was recovered from a female donor with ovarian cancer. This rearrangement joins TRBV4-1 to TRBJ1-1; tentative D call: TRBD1 (6 bases). This material consisted of PBMCs, taken before treatment. The CDR3 DNA reads TGCGCCAGCAGCCATGCCAGGGGAAACACTGAAGCTTTCTTT. Protein product: CASSHARGNTEAFF.